The 4 T cell receptor beta chains reported below all come from one sample, sequenced in a study of blood T cell repertoires in COVID-19. Repertoires were generated with immunoSEQ multiplex PCR, while TCRdb's copy carries only in-frame clones and drops some. The data hold approximately 120,000 clones, with more than 75% observed a single time. Sequenced: peripheral blood. The receptors come from a human donor in a cohort sampled during active COVID-19.

The chain recombines TRBV5-1 with TRBJ2-1, with 7 bases that match TRBD2. This CDR3 is 16 amino acids long. CDR1 SGHRS and CDR2 YFSETQ come from the germline V gene. V shed 4 bases and J 4 bases; nucleotides not matched to a gene: 11. In nucleotides, the CDR3 is TGCGCCAGCAGCCCGACGGGGGGAGTAGATTACAATGAGCAGTTCTTC. Its translation: CASSPTGGVDYNEQFF.

The chain joins TRBV2 to TRBJ2-7; 8 nucleotides agree with TRBD1. After removal of 3 bases from V and 6 bases from J, the junction contained 7 bases not matched to a gene. Germline loops: CDR1 SNHLY, CDR2 FYNNEI. There are 14 residues in the CDR3. The CDR3 protein is CASSETGVRIEQYF. DNA for the CDR3: TGTGCCAGCAGTGAGACAGGGGTTAGGATCGAGCAGTACTTC.

This chain joins TRBV23-1 and TRBJ2-6, with D possibly matching TRBD2 (5 bases). TRBV23-1 falls under the ORF class, with uncertain function. The CDR3 extends over 17 amino acids. V gave up 3 bases and J gave up 1 base, with 13 bases separating them. The CDR3 bases are TGCGCCAGCAGTCATAATCCTCGGGGATCTGGGGCCAACGTCCTGACTTTC. Encoded protein: CASSHNPRGSGANVLTF.

The chain uses TRBV7-9 and TRBJ1-3; no firm D call. Trimming took 1 base from V and 0 from J, leaving 4 bases between them. The CDR3 runs to 14 residues. CDR1 SEHNR and CDR2 FQNEAQ come from the germline V gene (reference sequence). In nucleotides, the CDR3 is TGTGCCAGCAGCTTAGTCGGCTCTGGAAACACCATATATTTT. Translating gives CASSLVGSGNTIYF.